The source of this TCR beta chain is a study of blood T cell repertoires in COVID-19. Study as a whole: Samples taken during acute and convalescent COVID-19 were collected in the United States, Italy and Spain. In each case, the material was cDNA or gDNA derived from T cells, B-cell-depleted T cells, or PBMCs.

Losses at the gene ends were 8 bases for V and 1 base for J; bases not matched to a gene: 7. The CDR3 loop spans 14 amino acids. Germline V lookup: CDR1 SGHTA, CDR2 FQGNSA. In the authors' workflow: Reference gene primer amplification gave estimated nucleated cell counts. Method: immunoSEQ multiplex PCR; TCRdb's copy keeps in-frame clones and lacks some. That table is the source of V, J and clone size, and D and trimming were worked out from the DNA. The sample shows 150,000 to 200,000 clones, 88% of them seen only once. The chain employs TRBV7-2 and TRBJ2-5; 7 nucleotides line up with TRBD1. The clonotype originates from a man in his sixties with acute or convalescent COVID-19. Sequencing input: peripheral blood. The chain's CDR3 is CASGRDSAQETQYF. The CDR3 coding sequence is TGTGCCAGCGGCCGGGACAGCGCCCAAGAGACCCAGTACTTC.